This T cell receptor beta chain emerged from a study of breast tumors, draining lymph nodes, adjacent tissues. Study results and limitations: Tumor TCR diversity was below lymph nodes but above nontumor tissue. Tumor and nontumor repertoires were significantly more similar in luminal-like than in basal-like breast cancer. Findings are consistent with lymph node origin and intratumoral expansion of most tumor T cells. Tumor T cell lymph node origin was a supported hypothesis, not proven.

TCRdb reprocessed the multiplex PCR reads with MiXCR, giving one entry per CDR3 protein. The sample consists of approximately 200,000 distinct CDR3 sequences, approximately 30% of them appearing once. The germline CDR1 and CDR2 sequences are MDHEN and SYDVKM. CDR3 length: 12 amino acids. V was shortened by 6 bases and J by 0 bases, with 6 bases between the two germline ends. Axillary draining lymph nodes of breast cancer patients supplied the node samples. This clonotype appeared many times. Its matching antigen is unknown. The chain employs TRBV28 and TRBJ2-7; no clear D. This TCR was recovered from a female donor with breast cancer. Some clones in this sample may be carry-over from other donors' samples. Input material: axillary lymph node tissue. CDR3 in amino acids: CASRGPSYEQYF. CDR3 DNA sequence: TGTGCCAGCAGGGGCCCCTCCTACGAGCAGTACTTC.